This T cell receptor beta chain was sequenced for a study of graft-versus-host responses after intestinal transplantation. The wider study: Following induction with anti-thymocyte globulin, all recipients were given tacrolimus and steroids for about three years.

J gave up 3 bases and V 4 bases, and 20 bases lay outside the gene matches. The germline V gene encodes CDR1 SEHNR and CDR2 FQNEAQ (reference sequence). The CDR3 is 19 amino acids. This table comes from immunoSEQ multiplex PCR, and its TCRdb copy is limited to in-frame clones, with some not included. The sample carries about 71,000 clones, approximately 96% recorded once. Worth noting for this clone: What it binds is not known.

The rearrangement links TRBV7-9 to TRBJ2-7, with TRBD2 identical over 8 bases. Sequenced here: unstimulated CD8+ T cells sorted from spleen or lymph node cells, sampled before intestinal transplant. This TCR came from a human donor who received an intestinal transplant. CDR3 sequence: CASSSVTSGPARGYYEQYF. The CDR3 DNA reads TGTGCCAGCAGCTCGGTTACTAGCGGCCCCGCCAGGGGTTACTACGAGCAGTACTTC.